This note documents a single T cell receptor (beta chain) sequence. The antigen is undetermined. Clones were read by immunoSEQ multiplex PCR, and TCRdb kept only the in-frame ones, dropping some. There are 2 million to 2.5 million clones in the sample; around 95% occur only once, and 0.1% to 0.15% lies in the top ten. The record originates from a study of shared clonotypes between healthy human individuals. Overall study results and limits: Sharing across four donors was highest in naive CD4 (around 5%) and lowest in memory CD8 (about 0.4%).

This CDR3 is 14 amino acids long. Looked up from germline, CDR1 is SEHNR and CDR2 is FQNEAQ (reference sequence). V was clipped by 5 bases and J by 2 bases, with 13 bases between them. The chain couples TRBV7-9 to TRBJ2-7; D may be TRBD2 (5 bases). The sequenced sample consisted of naive CD4+ T cells sorted from blood. Subset defined: CD45RA+ positively selected. This TCR was recovered from a young man in good health. This CDR3 is CASSLWTATYEQYF. CDR3 nucleotides: TGTGCCAGCAGCCTATGGACTGCTACCTACGAGCAGTACTTC. Full variable domain (rest looked up from reference TRBV7-9 and TRBJ2-7): DTGVSQNPRHKITKRGQNVTFRCDPISEHNRLYWYRQTLGQGPEFLTYFQNEAQLEKSRLLSDRFSAERPKGSFSTLEIQRTEQGDSAMYLCASSLWTATYEQYFGPGTRLTVT.